The TCR beta chain under discussion was sequenced for a study of T cell changes during pregnancy in multiple sclerosis. Only in-frame clones appear in the TCRdb table, and some are missing; sequencing was by immunoSEQ multiplex PCR. The table includes 30,000 to 40,000 clones, approximately 91% detected once. This specimen was CD4+ T cells from peripheral blood mononuclear cells, taken in the third trimester of pregnancy. The receptor comes from a female donor in good health, enrolled as a control in a pregnancy study.

The CDR3, as DNA: TGCGCCAGCAGCCGAGGCCGCGGGGTTGGTCAGCCCCAGCATTTT. Encoded protein: CASSRGRGVGQPQHF. The chain recombines TRBV4-3 with TRBJ1-5; D is uncertain. The V and J ends lost 4 bases and 6 bases respectively, with 16 bases between them. The CDR3 consists of 15 residues. Germline CDR1 is LGHNA and CDR2 is YSLEER.